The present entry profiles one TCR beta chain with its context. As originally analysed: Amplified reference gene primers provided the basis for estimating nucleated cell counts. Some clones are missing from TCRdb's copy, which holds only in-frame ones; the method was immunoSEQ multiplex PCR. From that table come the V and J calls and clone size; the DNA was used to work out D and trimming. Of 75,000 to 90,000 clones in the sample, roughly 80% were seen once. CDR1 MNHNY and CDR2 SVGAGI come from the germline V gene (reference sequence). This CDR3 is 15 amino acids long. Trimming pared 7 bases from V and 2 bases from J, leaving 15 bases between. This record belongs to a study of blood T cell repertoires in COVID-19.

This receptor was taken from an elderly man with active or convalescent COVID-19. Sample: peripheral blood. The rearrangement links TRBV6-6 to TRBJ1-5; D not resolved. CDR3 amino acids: CASKVSPTGNQPQHF. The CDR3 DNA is TGTGCCAGCAAGGTGAGCCCCACAGGCAATCAGCCCCAGCATTTT.